The entry below describes one TCR beta chain. This record comes from a study of shared T cell receptors in the human thymus. This CDR3 spans 11 amino acids. From germline, CDR1 is ENHRY and CDR2 SYGVKD. V was trimmed by 5 bases and J by 10 bases, leaving 11 bases between them. The table came from immunoSEQ multiplex PCR; TCRdb's copy has only in-frame clones and leaves some out. Here the sample spans about 380,000 clones, around 95% being singletons. The genes are TRBV10-3 and TRBJ1-2; unclear D gene. Input material: thymocytes. This sequence was found in a human donor. CDR3 protein: CAISPGGNYTF. CDR3 nucleotide sequence: TGTGCCATCAGTCCCGGCGGGAACTACACCTTC.